The 20 T cell receptor beta chains reported below all come from one sample, sequenced in a study of blood T cell repertoires in COVID-19. Sequenced by immunoSEQ multiplex PCR; TCRdb stores in-frame clones only, minus some. The sample has 100,000 to 150,000 clones, roughly 89% seen once. Specimen: PBMCs or T cells enriched from blood (not recorded which). Receptors originate from a young woman who had recovered from COVID-19.

In this sample, this clone turned up once. This chain joins TRBV7-2 and TRBJ1-6, with D maybe TRBD1 (6 bases). V was cut by 3 bases and J by 6 bases, with 15 bases left in between. In germline, CDR1 is SGHTA, CDR2 FQGNSA. The CDR3 is 16 amino acids. CDR3 bases: TGTGCCAGCAGCTTGGGCGGGGGAGGGGGTAATTCACCCCTCCACTTT. This translates into CASSLGGGGGNSPLHF. Full variable domain (rest looked up from reference TRBV7-2 and TRBJ1-6): GAGVSQSPSNKVTEKGKDVELRCDPISGHTALYWYRQSLGQGLEFLIYFQGNSAPDKSGLPSDRFSAERTGGSVSTLTIQRTQQEDSAVYLCASSLGGGGGNSPLHFGNGTRLTVT.

The CDR3 DNA sequence: TGTGCCTGGAGTCAGGACAGTGAAGCTTTCTTT. This codes for CAWSQDSEAFF. The chain joins TRBV30 to TRBJ1-1, with D perhaps matching TRBD1 (6 bases). The CDR3 has 11 residues. The germline gives CDR1 GTSNPN, CDR2 SVGIG (reference sequence). Trimming removed 2 bases at V and 7 bases at J, with 8 bases between. Full variable domain (missing parts from reference TRBV30 and TRBJ1-1): SQTIHQWPATLVQPVGSPLSLECTVEGTSNPNLYWYRQAAGRGLQLLFYSVGIGQISSEVPQNLSASRPQDRQFILSSKKLLLSDSGFYLCAWSQDSEAFFGQGTRLTVV.

The rearrangement uses TRBV24-1 and TRBJ2-2, with TRBD2 identical over 7 bases. Germline CDR1 and CDR2: KGHDR and SFDVKD. With V trimmed by 5 bases and J by 3 bases, 2 bases remained unmatched. This CDR3 region has 14 residues. The DNA for the CDR3 is TGTGCCACCAGTGCTAGCGGAGACACCGGGGAGCTGTTTTTT. This encodes CATSASGDTGELFF.

The chain combines TRBV19 with TRBJ2-2, with TRBD1 as a possible D gene (6 bases). V was pared by 7 bases and J by 0 bases, with 9 bases between. The CDR3 length is 14 residues. Germline CDR1 is LNHDA and CDR2 is SQIVND (reference sequence). The chain's CDR3 is CASIRTANTGELFF. CDR3 in DNA: TGTGCCAGTATCCGGACAGCGAACACCGGGGAGCTGTTTTTT.

The chain couples TRBV27 to TRBJ1-1, with D possibly TRBD1 on 6 matching bases. The V end lost 6 bases, the J end lost 1 base, and 12 bases lay between the germline ends. Germline values: CDR1 MNHEY, CDR2 SMNVEV (reference sequence). CDR3 length: 14 residues. CDR3 sequence: CASRLQGQNTEAFF. In DNA, the CDR3 is TGTGCCAGCAGATTACAGGGTCAGAACACTGAAGCTTTCTTT.

This clone was picked up a small number of times. The chain links TRBV2 to TRBJ2-3; 13 nucleotides agree with TRBD2. The V gene end was trimmed by 4 bases and the J gene end by 1 base; junction bases not matched to a gene: 2. The CDR3 length is 16 residues. Germline V lookup: CDR1 SNHLY, CDR2 FYNNEI. The CDR3 DNA reads as TGTGCCAGCAGTGTTGGACTAGCGGGAGGCACAGATACGCAGTATTTT. Amino acid sequence: CASSVGLAGGTDTQYF.

The V call is TRBV19, the J call TRBJ1-5; no reliable D call. The CDR3 contains 15 residues. CDR1 is LNHDA and CDR2 is SQIVND in the germline V gene (reference sequence). V was clipped by 6 bases and J by 2 bases, with 14 bases between them. CDR3 coding DNA: TGTGCCAGTAGCATCTCCCCGCAGGGCAATCAGCCCCAGCATTTT. Its protein is CASSISPQGNQPQHF.

The V gene is TRBV28, the J gene TRBJ1-1; D uncertain. V dropped 8 bases and J dropped 1 base, with 11 bases sitting between them. CDR1 MDHEN and CDR2 SYDVKM come from the germline V gene. The CDR3 covers 13 residues. The CDR3 DNA reads TGTGCCAGCCTGACAACCCCGAACACTGAAGCTTTCTTT. Its protein is CASLTTPNTEAFF.

The chain links TRBV24-1 to TRBJ2-1, with TRBD1 identical over 7 bases. This CDR3 is 14 amino acids long. The germline V gene has CDR1 KGHDR and CDR2 SFDVKD. J gave up 8 bases and V 5 bases, and 8 bases lay outside the gene matches. CDR3 sequence (DNA): TGTGCCACCAGTGGACAGGGTGTGATCGATGAGCAGTTCTTC. Its protein is CATSGQGVIDEQFF.

This clone is labeled medium-sized (0.01 to 0.1%). The V call is TRBV5-1, the J call TRBJ1-6; 9 bases are a match to TRBD1. J lost 10 bases, V lost 5 bases, and 4 bases had no gene match. Germline V lookup: CDR1 SGHRS, CDR2 YFSETQ. There are 13 residues in the CDR3. The CDR3 bases are TGCGCCAGCAGTAGGACAGGGGCATCACCCCTCCACTTT. It yields the protein CASSRTGASPLHF.

The J gene is TRBJ2-7, the V gene TRBV19; 11 bases are shared with TRBD1. Per the germline V gene, CDR1 is LNHDA and CDR2 is SQIVND (reference sequence). The V and J ends lost 5 bases and 4 bases, in that order; junction bases with no gene match: 7. The CDR3 loop spans 15 amino acids. The CDR3 loop reads CASSLTGTGGYEQYF. The CDR3 DNA is TGTGCCAGTAGTTTAACCGGGACAGGGGGTTACGAGCAGTACTTC.

The V call is TRBV29-1, the J call TRBJ1-1, with TRBD1 as a possible D gene (5 bases). The germline V gene encodes CDR1 SQVTM and CDR2 ANQGSEA. The CDR3 extends over 12 amino acids. V lost 1 base and J 14 bases, leaving 17 bases between the germline ends. As DNA, the CDR3 is TGCAGCGTTGAAGGCTGGGGGACCGGGAGGTTCTTT. Translated: CSVEGWGTGRFF.

The chain employs TRBV5-1 and TRBJ1-6; weak D call: TRBD1 (6 bases). In germline, CDR1 is SGHRS, CDR2 YFSETQ. This CDR3 has 14 amino acids. V shed 5 bases and J shed 5 bases, with 11 bases lying between them. The CDR3 sequence is CASSSGVDNSPLHF. The CDR3 DNA follows: TGCGCCAGCAGTTCAGGGGTGGATAATTCACCCCTCCACTTT.

This rearrangement joins TRBV2 to TRBJ1-2; 10 bases align to TRBD1. V trimming: 5 bases; J trimming: 4 bases; junction bases outside the gene matches: 4. Germline assignment: CDR1 SNHLY and CDR2 FYNNEI. This CDR3 comprises 14 residues. CDR3 coding DNA: TGTGCCAGCAGTAGAGGACAGGGGGGCTATGGCTACACCTTC. It yields the protein CASSRGQGGYGYTF.

This chain links TRBV11-3 with TRBJ2-7; 8 positions match TRBD2. Germline values: CDR1 SGHNT, CDR2 YENEEA. Unmatched junction bases numbered 9, after V lost 5 bases and J lost 3 bases. The length of the CDR3 is 15 residues. The CDR3 coding sequence is TGTGCCAGCAGCCCAGGCGGGGGGCTAGACTACGAGCAGTACTTC. This sequence encodes CASSPGGGLDYEQYF. The complete variable domain, with remaining parts taken from reference TRBV11-3 and TRBJ2-7, reads EAGVVQSPRYKIIEKKQPVAFWCNPISGHNTLYWYLQNLGQGPELLIRYENEEAVDDSQLPKDRFSAERLKGVDSTLKIQPAELGDSAVYLCASSPGGGLDYEQYFGPGTRLTVT.

This chain connects TRBV7-2 to TRBJ2-2; no reliable D call. The CDR3 consists of 14 residues. V lost 5 bases to trimming and J lost 8 bases, with 15 bases between them. The germline CDR1 and CDR2 sequences are SGHTA and FQGNSA. The CDR3: CASSLFRAAGELFF. Here the CDR3 DNA reads TGTGCCAGCAGCCTCTTCCGAGCCGCAGGGGAGCTGTTTTTT. The full variable domain, rest sourced from reference TRBV7-2 and TRBJ2-2, is GAGVSQSPSNKVTEKGKDVELRCDPISGHTALYWYRQSLGQGLEFLIYFQGNSAPDKSGLPSDRFSAERTGGSVSTLTIQRTQQEDSAVYLCASSLFRAAGELFFGEGSRLTVL.

The gene calls are TRBV20-1 and TRBJ2-5, with 8 bases that match TRBD1. CDR1 and CDR2 (germline): DFQATT, SNEGSKA (reference sequence). The ends lost 3 bases at V and 5 bases at J; junction bases unmatched: 11. The CDR3 length is 15 residues. The CDR3 protein is CSASGGTGERETQYF. The CDR3 coding sequence is TGCAGTGCTAGTGGGGGGACAGGAGAGAGGGAGACCCAGTACTTC.

The V gene is TRBV6-5, the J gene TRBJ1-3; D possibly corresponds to TRBD1 (5 bases). This CDR3 spans 15 amino acids. Germline V gives CDR1 MNHEY, CDR2 SVGAGI. With 3 bases removed from V and 4 bases from J, the gap between germline ends came to 13 bases. The CDR3 DNA follows: TGTGCCAGCAGTTATGCCGCCGGGGGAGGAAACACCATATATTTT. Translating it yields CASSYAAGGGNTIYF.

This rearrangement joins TRBV19 to TRBJ1-4; a possible D gene is TRBD1 (5 bases). The germline CDR1 and CDR2 sequences are LNHDA and SQIVND (reference sequence). The germline V and J ends were trimmed by 3 bases and 7 bases, with 15 bases remaining between them. The CDR3 contains 15 residues. The CDR3 protein is CASSIGHGAGEKLFF. CDR3 sequence (DNA): TGTGCCAGTAGTATCGGTCATGGGGCAGGTGAAAAACTGTTTTTT.

The CDR3 nucleotides read TGTGCCAGCAATGCCGGGAATCCCACTGAAGCTTTCTTT. Its protein is CASNAGNPTEAFF. The V call is TRBV6-5, the J call TRBJ1-1; D is uncertain. The CDR3 consists of 13 residues. Germline values: CDR1 MNHEY, CDR2 SVGAGI. V shed 7 bases and J shed 4 bases, with 13 bases lying between them.